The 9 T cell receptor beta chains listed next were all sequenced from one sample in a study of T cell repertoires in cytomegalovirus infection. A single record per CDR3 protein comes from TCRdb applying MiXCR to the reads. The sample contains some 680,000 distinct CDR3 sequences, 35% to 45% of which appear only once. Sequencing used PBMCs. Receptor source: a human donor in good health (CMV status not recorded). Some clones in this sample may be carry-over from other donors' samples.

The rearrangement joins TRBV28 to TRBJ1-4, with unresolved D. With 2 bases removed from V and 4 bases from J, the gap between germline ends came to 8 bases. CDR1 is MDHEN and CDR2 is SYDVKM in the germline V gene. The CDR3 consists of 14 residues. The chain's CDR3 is CASSLRKVNEKLFF. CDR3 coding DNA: TGTGCCAGCAGTTTACGCAAGGTTAATGAAAAACTGTTTTTT.

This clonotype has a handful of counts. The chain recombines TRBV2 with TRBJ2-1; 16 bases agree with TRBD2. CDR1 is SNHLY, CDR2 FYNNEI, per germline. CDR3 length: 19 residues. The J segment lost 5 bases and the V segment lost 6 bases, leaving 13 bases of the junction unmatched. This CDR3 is CASRGGRGLAGGFHNEQFF. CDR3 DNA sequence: TGTGCCAGCAGAGGGGGACGGGGACTAGCGGGAGGGTTCCACAATGAGCAGTTCTTC.

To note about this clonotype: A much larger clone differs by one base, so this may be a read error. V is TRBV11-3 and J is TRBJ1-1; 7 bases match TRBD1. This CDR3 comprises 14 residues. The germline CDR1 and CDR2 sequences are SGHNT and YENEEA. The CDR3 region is CASSPRTGVTEDFF. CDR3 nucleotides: TGTGCCAGCAGCCCTAGAACAGGGGTCACTGAAGATTTCTTT.

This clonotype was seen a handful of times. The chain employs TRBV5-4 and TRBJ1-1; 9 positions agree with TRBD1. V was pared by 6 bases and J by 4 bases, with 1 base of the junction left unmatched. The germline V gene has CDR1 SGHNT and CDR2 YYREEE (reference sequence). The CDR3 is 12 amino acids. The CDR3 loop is CASTTGGTEAFF. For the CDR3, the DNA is TGTGCCAGCACGACAGGGGGCACTGAAGCTTTCTTT.

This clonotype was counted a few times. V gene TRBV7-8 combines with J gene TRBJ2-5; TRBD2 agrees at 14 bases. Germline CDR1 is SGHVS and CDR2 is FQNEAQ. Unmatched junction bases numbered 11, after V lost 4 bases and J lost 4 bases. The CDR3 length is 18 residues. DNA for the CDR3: TGTGCCAGCAGCTCCCCGGGACTAGCGGGAGTTGAACGAGAGACCCAGTACTTC. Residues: CASSSPGLAGVERETQYF.

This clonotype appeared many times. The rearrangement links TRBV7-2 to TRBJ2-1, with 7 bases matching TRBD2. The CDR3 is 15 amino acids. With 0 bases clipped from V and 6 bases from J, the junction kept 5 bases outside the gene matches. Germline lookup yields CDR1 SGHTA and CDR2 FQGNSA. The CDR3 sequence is CASSLAGGTGNEQFF. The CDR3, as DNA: TGTGCCAGCAGCTTAGCGGGAGGGACTGGCAATGAGCAGTTCTTC.

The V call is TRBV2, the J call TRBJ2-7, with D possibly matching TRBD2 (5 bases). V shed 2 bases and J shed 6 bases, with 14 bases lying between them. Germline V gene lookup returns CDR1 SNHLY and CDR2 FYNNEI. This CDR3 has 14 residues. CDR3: CASSETSIGFEQYF. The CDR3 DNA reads TGTGCCAGCAGTGAAACTAGTATTGGTTTCGAGCAGTACTTC.

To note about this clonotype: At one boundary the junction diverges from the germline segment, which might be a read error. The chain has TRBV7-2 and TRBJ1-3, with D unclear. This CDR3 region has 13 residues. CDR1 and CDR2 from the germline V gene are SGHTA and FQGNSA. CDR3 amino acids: CASSVSGGTTIYF. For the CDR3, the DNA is TGTGCCAGCAGCGTATCAGGAGGAACCACCATATATTTT.

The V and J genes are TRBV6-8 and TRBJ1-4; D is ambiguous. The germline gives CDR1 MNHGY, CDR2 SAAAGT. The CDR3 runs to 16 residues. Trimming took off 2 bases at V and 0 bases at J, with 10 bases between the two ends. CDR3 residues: CASSYIGKPTNEKLFF. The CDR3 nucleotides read TGTGCCAGCAGTTACATAGGGAAGCCAACTAATGAAAAACTGTTTTTT.